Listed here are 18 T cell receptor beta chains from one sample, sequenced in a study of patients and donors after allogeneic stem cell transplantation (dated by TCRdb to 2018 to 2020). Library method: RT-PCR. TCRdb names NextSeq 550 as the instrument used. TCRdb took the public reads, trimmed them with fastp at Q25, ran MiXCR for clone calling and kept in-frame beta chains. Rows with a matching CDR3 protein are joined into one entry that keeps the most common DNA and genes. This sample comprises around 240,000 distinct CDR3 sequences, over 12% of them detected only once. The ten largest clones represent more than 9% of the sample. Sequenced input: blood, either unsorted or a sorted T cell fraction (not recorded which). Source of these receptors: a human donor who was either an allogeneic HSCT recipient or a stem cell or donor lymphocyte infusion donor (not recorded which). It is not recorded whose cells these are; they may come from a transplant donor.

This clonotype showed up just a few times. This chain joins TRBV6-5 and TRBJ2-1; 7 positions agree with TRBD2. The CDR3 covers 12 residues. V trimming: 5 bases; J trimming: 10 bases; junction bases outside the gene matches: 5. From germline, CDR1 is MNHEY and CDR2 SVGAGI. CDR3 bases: TGTGCCAGCAGTGGGACCGGGAGGGAGCAGTTCTTC. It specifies CASSGTGREQFF.

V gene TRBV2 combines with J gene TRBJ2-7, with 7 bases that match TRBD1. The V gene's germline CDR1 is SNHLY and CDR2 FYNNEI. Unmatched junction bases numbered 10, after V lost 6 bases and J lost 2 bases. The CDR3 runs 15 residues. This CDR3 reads CASSENDRDPYEQYF. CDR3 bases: TGTGCCAGCAGCGAGAACGACAGGGATCCCTACGAGCAGTACTTC.

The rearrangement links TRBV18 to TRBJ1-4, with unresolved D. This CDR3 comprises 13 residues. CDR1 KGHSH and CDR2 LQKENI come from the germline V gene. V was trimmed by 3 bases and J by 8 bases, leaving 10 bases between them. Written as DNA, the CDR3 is TGTGCCAGCTCACCGGGTATAAACGAAAAACTGTTTTTT. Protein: CASSPGINEKLFF.

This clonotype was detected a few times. The CDR3 bases are TGTGCCAGCAGCGTAGGGGACAGGGGCAGTGGAAACACCATATATTTT. Its translation: CASSVGDRGSGNTIYF. This sequence joins TRBV9 and TRBJ1-3; the match to TRBD1 covers 10 bases. CDR1 and CDR2 (germline): SGDLS, YYNGEE. Trimming cost V 0 bases and J 3 bases; bases outside gene matches: 3. CDR3 size: 16 residues.

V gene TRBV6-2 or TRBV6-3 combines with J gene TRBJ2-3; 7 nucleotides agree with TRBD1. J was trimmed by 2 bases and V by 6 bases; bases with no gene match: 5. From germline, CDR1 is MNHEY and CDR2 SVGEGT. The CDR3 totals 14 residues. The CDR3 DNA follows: TGTGCCAGCAGAGGGACAGCAAACACAGATACGCAGTATTTT. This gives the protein CASRGTANTDTQYF.

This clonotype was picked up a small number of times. CDR3 sequence: CASRPRRGRYYGYTF. The CDR3 DNA is TGTGCCAGCAGGCCCAGGCGGGGGCGCTACTATGGCTACACCTTC. J is TRBJ1-2 and V is TRBV3-1; the D gene is possibly TRBD1 (6 bases). The CDR3 spans 15 residues. Germline V gene sequence: CDR1 LGHDT, CDR2 YNNKEL (reference sequence). V lost 6 bases and J lost 3, with 17 bases in between.

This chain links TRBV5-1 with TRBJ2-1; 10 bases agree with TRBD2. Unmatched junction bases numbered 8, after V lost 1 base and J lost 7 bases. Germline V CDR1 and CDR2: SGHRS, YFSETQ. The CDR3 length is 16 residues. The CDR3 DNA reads TGCGCCAGCAGCTTGCGGGTAGCGGGGGGTGATAATGAGCAGTTCTTC. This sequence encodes CASSLRVAGGDNEQFF.

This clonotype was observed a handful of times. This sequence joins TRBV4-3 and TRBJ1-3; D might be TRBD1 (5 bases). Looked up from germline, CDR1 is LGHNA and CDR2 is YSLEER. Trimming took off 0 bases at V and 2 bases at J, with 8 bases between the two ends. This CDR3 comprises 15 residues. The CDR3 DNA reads TGCGCCAGCAGCCAAGAATGGGGGACTGGAAACACCATATATTTT. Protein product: CASSQEWGTGNTIYF.

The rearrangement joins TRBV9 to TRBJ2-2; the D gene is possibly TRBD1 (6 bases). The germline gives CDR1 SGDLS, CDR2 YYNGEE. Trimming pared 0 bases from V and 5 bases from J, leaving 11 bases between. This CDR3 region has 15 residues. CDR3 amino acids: CASSVGLQGTGELFF. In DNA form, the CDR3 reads TGTGCCAGCAGCGTAGGACTTCAGGGGACCGGGGAGCTGTTTTTT.

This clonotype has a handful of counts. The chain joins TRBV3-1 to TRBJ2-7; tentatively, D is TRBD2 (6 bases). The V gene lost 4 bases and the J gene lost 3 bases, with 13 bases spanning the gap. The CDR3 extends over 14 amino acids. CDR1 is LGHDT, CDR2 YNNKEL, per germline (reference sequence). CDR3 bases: TGTGCCAGCAGCCCCGCGGGACTGTTCTACGAGCAGTACTTC. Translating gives CASSPAGLFYEQYF.

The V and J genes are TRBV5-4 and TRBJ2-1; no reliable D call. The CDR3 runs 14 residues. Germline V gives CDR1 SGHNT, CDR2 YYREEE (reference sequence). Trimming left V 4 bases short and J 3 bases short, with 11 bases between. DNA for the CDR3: TGTGCCAGCAGCCCCCAAGCCGGCTACAATGAGCAGTTCTTC. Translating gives CASSPQAGYNEQFF.

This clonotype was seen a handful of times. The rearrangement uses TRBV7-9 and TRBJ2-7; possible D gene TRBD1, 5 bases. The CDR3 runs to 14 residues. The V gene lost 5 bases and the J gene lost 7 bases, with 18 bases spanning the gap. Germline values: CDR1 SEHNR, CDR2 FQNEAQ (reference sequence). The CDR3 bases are TGTGCCAGCAGCCCCCAGGGCGCGATGGGGGAGCAGTACTTC. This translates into CASSPQGAMGEQYF. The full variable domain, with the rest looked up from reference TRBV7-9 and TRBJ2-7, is DTGVSQNPRHKITKRGQNVTFRCDPISEHNRLYWYRQTLGQGPEFLTYFQNEAQLEKSRLLSDRFSAERPKGSFSTLEIQRTEQGDSAMYLCASSPQGAMGEQYFGPGTRLTVT.

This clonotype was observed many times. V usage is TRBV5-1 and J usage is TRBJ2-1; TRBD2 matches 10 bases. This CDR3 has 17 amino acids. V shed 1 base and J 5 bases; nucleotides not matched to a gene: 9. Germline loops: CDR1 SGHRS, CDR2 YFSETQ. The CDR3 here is CASSLISGGPGNNEQFF. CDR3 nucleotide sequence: TGCGCCAGCAGCTTGATTAGCGGGGGGCCCGGGAACAATGAGCAGTTCTTC. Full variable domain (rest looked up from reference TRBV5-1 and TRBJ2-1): KAGVTQTPRYLIKTRGQQVTLSCSPISGHRSVSWYQQTPGQGLQFLFEYFSETQRNKGNFPGRFSGRQFSNSRSEMNVSTLELGDSALYLCASSLISGGPGNNEQFFGPGTRLTVL.

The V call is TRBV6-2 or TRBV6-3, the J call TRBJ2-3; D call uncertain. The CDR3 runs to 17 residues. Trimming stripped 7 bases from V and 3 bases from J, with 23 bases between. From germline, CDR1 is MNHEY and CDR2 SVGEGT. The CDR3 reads CASIPKGAAAKTDTQYF. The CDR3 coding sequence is TGTGCCAGCATCCCTAAGGGTGCTGCGGCCAAGACAGATACGCAGTATTTT.

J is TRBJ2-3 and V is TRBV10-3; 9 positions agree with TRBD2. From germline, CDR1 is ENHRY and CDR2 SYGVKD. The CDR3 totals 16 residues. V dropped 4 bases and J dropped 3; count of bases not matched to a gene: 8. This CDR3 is CAISALSGSGTDTQYF. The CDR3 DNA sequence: TGTGCCATCAGTGCGCTTAGCGGGAGCGGGACAGATACGCAGTATTTT.

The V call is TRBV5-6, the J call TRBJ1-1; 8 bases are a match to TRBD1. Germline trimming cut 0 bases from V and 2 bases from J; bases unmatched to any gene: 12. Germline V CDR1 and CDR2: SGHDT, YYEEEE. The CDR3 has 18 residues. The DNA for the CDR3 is TGTGCCAGCAGCTTGGTTTGGGGACAGGCTACAAGAAACACTGAAGCTTTCTTT. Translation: CASSLVWGQATRNTEAFF. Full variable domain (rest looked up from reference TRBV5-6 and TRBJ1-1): DAGVTQSPTHLIKTRGQQVTLRCSPKSGHDTVSWYQQALGQGPQFIFQYYEEEERQRGNFPDRFSGHQFPNYSSELNVNALLLGDSALYLCASSLVWGQATRNTEAFFGQGTRLTVV.

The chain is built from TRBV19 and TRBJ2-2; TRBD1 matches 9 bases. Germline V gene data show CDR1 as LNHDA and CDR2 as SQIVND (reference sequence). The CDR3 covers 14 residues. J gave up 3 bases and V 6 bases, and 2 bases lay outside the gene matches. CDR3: CASRDRGDTGELFF. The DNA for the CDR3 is TGTGCCAGTAGAGACAGGGGGGACACCGGGGAGCTGTTTTTT.

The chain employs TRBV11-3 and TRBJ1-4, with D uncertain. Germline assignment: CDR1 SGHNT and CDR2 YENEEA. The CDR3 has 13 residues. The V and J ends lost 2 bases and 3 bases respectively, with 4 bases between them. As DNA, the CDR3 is TGTGCCAGCAGCTTAACAGCTAATGAAAAACTGTTTTTT. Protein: CASSLTANEKLFF.